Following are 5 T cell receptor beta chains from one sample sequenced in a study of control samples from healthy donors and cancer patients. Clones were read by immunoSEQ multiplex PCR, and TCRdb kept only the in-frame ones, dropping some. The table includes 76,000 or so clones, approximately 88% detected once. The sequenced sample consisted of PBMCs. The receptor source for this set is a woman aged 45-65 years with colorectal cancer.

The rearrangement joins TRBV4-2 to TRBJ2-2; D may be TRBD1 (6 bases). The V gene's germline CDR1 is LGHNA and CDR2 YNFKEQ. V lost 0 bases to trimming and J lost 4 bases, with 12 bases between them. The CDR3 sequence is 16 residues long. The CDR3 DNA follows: TGTGCCAGCAGCCAAGATAATGCAGGGGTCACCGGGGAGCTGTTTTTT. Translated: CASSQDNAGVTGELFF.

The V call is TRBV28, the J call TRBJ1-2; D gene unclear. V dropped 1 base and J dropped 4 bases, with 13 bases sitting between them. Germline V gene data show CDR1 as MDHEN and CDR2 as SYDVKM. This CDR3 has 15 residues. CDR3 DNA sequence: TGTGCCAGCAGTTTATCGACTTATCAAGGCTATGGCTACACCTTC. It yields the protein CASSLSTYQGYGYTF.

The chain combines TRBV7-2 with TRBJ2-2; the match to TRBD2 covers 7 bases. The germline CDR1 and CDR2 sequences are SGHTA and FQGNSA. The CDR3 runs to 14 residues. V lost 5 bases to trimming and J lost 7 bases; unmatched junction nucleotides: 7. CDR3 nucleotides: TGTGCCAGCAGCCCGACTAGCTTCAACGGGGAGCTGTTTTTT. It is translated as CASSPTSFNGELFF. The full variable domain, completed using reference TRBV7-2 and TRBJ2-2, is GAGVSQSPSNKVTEKGKDVELRCDPISGHTALYWYRQSLGQGLEFLIYFQGNSAPDKSGLPSDRFSAERTGGSVSTLTIQRTQQEDSAVYLCASSPTSFNGELFFGEGSRLTVL.

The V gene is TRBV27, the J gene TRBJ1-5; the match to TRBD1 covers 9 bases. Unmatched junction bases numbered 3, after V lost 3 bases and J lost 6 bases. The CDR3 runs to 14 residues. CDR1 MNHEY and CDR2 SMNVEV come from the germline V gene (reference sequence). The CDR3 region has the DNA TGTGCCAGCAGTTTGGGGACAGGGAGTCAGCCCCAGCATTTT. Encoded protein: CASSLGTGSQPQHF.

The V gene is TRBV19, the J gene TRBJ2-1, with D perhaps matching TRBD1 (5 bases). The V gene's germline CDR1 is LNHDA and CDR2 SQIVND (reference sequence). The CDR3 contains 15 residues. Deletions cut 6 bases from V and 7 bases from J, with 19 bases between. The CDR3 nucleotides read TGTGCCAGTAGCCCTGGCGAAGCTCCAGGGAATGAGCAGTTCTTC. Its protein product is CASSPGEAPGNEQFF.